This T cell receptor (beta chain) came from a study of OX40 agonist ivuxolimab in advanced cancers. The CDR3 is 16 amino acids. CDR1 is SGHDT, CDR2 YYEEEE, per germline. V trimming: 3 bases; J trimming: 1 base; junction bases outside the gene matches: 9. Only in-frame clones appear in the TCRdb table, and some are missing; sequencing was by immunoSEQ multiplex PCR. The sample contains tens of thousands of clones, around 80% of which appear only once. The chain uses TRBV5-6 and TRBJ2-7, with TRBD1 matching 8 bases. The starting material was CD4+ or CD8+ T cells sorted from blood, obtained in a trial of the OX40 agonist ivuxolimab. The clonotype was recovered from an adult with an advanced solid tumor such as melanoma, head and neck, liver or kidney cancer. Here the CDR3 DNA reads TGTGCCAGCAGCTCCTCTCGAGGGACAGGATCCTACGAGCAGTACTTC. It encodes CASSSSRGTGSYEQYF.